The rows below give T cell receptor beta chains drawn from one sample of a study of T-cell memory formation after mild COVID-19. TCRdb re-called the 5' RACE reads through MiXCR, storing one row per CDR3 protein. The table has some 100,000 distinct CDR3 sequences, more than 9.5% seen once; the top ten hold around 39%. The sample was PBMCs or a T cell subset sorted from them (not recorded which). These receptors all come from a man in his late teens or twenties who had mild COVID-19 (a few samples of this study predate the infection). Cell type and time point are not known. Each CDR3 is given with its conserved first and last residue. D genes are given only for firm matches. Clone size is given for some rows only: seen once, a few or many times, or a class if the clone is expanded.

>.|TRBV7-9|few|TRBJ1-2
TGTGCCAGCAGCTTAGGACCGACGATTGCTAACTATGGCTACACCTTC
CASSLGPTIANYGYTF
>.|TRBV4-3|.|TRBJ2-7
TGCGCCAGCAGCCAAGGCAGGGGATCCTACGAGCAGTACTTC
CASSQGRGSYEQYF
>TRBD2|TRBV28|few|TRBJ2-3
TGTGCCAGCAGTTTGGGGATGTTAGCGGGGGTAGATACGCAGTATTTT
CASSLGMLAGVDTQYF
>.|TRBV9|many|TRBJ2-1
TGTGCCAGCAGCGTTTCCGGTGAGCAGTTCTTC
CASSVSGEQFF
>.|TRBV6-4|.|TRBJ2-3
TGTGCCAGCACCTATGGGTGGGGCACAGATACGCAGTATTTT
CASTYGWGTDTQYF
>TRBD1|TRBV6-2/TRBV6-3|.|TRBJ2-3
TGTGCCAGCAGTTCCCTGCCGGGACAGGGGGCAACAGATACGCAGTATTTT
CASSSLPGQGATDTQYF
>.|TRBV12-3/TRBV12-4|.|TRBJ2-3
TGTGCCAGCAGTGCCGTCGGCACAGATACGCAGTATTTT
CASSAVGTDTQYF
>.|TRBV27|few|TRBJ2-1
TGTGCCAGCAGAACAGGGATTAATGAGCAGTTCTTC
CASRTGINEQFF
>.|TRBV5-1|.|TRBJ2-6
TGCGCCAGCAGCCAAACAGGGCTGGGGGCCAACGTCCTGACTTTC
CASSQTGLGANVLTF
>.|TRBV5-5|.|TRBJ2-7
TGTGCCAGCAGCTCCCGGATGGCCTCCGGCCGTACCTACGAGCAGTACTTC
CASSSRMASGRTYEQYF
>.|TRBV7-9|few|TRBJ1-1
TGTGCCAGCAGCCGAGTAGCTGAAGCTTTCTTT
CASSRVAEAFF
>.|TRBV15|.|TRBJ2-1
TGTGCCACCAGCAGAGTTCTCGTCGGGGTATACAATGAGCAGTTCTTC
CATSRVLVGVYNEQFF
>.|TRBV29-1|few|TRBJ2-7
TGCAGCGGCGAAGTCGGGGGCGAGCAGTACTTC
CSGEVGGEQYF
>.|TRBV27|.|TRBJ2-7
TGTGCCAGCAGTTGGGGGGGGGCGGTCTACGAGCAGTACTTC
CASSWGGAVYEQYF
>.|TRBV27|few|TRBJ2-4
TGTGCCAGCAGTTCACCAGACAGACTAGCCAAAAACATTCAGTACTTC
CASSSPDRLAKNIQYF
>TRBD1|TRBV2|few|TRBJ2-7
TGTGCCAGCAGCACACCGAGGGATCCCGGGACAGGGACCTACGAGCAGTACTTC
CASSTPRDPGTGTYEQYF
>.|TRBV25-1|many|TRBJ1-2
TGTGCCAGCCTCCTGGAAGGGTTCGGCTACACCTTC
CASLLEGFGYTF
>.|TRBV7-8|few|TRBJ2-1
TGTGCCAGCAGCCAATACTCGGGGGAAGAGCAGTTCTTC
CASSQYSGEEQFF
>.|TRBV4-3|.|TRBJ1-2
TGCGCCAGCAGCCAGGGGAGGGGTTTGGAATTC
CASSQGRGLEF
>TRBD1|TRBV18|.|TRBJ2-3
TGTGCCAGCTCACCTTCGGGACAGATAACAGATACGCAGTATTTT
CASSPSGQITDTQYF
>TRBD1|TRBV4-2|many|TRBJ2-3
TGTGCCAGCAGCCCTATACAGGACAGGGGGCTGAAAGATACGCAGTATTTT
CASSPIQDRGLKDTQYF
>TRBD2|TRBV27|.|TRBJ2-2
TGTGCCAGCAGTTTAATTAAGGCGGGGGGGACGGGGGAGCTGTTTTTT
CASSLIKAGGTGELFF
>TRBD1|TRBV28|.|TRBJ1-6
TGTGCCAGCAGTTCGGGACAGCATAATTCACCCCTCCACTTT
CASSSGQHNSPLHF
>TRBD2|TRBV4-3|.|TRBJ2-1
TGCGCCAGCAGCCAAGATGGTCCTAGCGGGGACTACAATGAGCAGTTCTTC
CASSQDGPSGDYNEQFF
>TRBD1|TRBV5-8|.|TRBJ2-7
TGTGCCAGCAGCCCCTCATCCTGGGACAGGGTCTTTCCCCCCGACTACGAGCAGTACTTC
CASSPSSWDRVFPPDYEQYF
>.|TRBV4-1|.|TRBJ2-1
TGCGCCAGCAGCCACCGCGGGGGCCTCCTTGGCAATGAGCAGTTCTTC
CASSHRGGLLGNEQFF
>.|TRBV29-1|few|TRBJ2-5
TGCAGCGTTGAGCGGGGCTCGGAGACCCAGTACTTC
CSVERGSETQYF
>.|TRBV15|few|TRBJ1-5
TGTGCCACCAGCAGAGATCGGGCCTGGGGAAGACCCCAGCATTTT
CATSRDRAWGRPQHF
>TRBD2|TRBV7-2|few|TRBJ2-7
TGTGCCAGTGCGACTAGCGGGGGGATCGAGTCCTACGAGCAGTACTTC
CASATSGGIESYEQYF
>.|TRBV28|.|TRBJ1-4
TGTGCCAGCAGTTCCTCTATGCGGGGGCTGGAAAAACTGTTTTTT
CASSSSMRGLEKLFF
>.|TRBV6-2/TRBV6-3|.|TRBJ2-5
TGTGCCAGCGCGGAGGGGAACCAAGAGACCCAGTACTTC
CASAEGNQETQYF
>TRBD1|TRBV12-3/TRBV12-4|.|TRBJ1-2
TGTGCCAGCAGTTCGATGACAGGGGATTATGGCTACACCTTC
CASSSMTGDYGYTF
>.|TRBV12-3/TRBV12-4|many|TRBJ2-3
TGTGCCAGTCAGGAGGAGGTCACAGATACGCAGTATTTT
CASQEEVTDTQYF
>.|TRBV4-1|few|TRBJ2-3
TGCGCCAGCAGCCAAGTTTCTACCGCTACGCAGTATTTT
CASSQVSTATQYF
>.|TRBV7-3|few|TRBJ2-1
TGTGCCAGCAGCGCTTTCAGCAGCTCCTACAATGAGCAGTTCTTC
CASSAFSSSYNEQFF
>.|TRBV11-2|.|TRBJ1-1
TGTGCCAGCAGCTTAGATGAGACTATGAACACTGAAGCTTTCTTT
CASSLDETMNTEAFF
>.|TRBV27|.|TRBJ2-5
TGTGCCAGCCGAGCGTCTAGCGAGGAGACCCAGTACTTC
CASRASSEETQYF
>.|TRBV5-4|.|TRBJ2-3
TGTGCCAGCAGCTTGGAATCCGCGGTTGCAGATACGCAGTATTTT
CASSLESAVADTQYF
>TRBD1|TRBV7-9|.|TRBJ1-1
TGTGCCAGCAGCTTAGACAGGGGGGAGAACACTGAAGCTTTCTTT
CASSLDRGENTEAFF
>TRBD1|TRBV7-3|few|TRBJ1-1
TGTGCCAGCAGCTTAACCTCGACAGGGGGGACTGAAGCTTTCTTT
CASSLTSTGGTEAFF
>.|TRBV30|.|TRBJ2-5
TGTGCCTGGCGGAGGACTCCCGAGGAGACCCAGTACTTC
CAWRRTPEETQYF